One and the same sample provided the 13 T cell receptor beta chains below, sequenced in a study of Ad26.COV2.S vaccination and SARS-CoV-2 variants. Treatment denoted: around 19 received Ad26.COV2.S at low or high dose, single or two shots; about 5 received placebo; per-sample allocation not given. Sampling was done on day 63 after the first vaccine or placebo injection. Data came from immunoSEQ multiplex PCR; TCRdb stores just in-frame clones and leaves some out. The repertoire consists of about 400,000 clones, with 70% to 90% occurring once and the leading ten covering around 2%. Specimen: peripheral blood, collected in a trial of Ad26.COV2.S vaccine versus placebo. The receptors stem from a person aged 18-60 years who received the Ad26.COV2.S COVID-19 vaccine or a placebo.

CDR3 residues: CASSPQGPTQGANVLTF. The CDR3 nucleotides are TGCGCCAGCAGCCCTCAGGGGCCGACCCAGGGGGCCAACGTCCTGACTTTC. V gene TRBV4-1 combines with J gene TRBJ2-6; tentative D call: TRBD1 (6 bases). The germline V gene encodes CDR1 MGHRA and CDR2 YSYEKL. V was cut by 4 bases and J by 4 bases, with 17 bases left in between. The CDR3 totals 17 residues.

V gene TRBV30 combines with J gene TRBJ2-1; D might be TRBD1 or TRBD2, each matching 5 bases. From germline, CDR1 is GTSNPN and CDR2 SVGIG (reference sequence). V shed 1 base and J shed 8 bases, with 6 bases lying between them. CDR3 length equals 11 residues. For the CDR3, the DNA is TGTGCCTGGAGTGGGGGACATGAGCAGTTCTTC. This encodes CAWSGGHEQFF. Filled out from reference TRBV30 and TRBJ2-1, the complete variable domain reads SQTIHQWPATLVQPVGSPLSLECTVEGTSNPNLYWYRQAAGRGLQLLFYSVGIGQISSEVPQNLSASRPQDRQFILSSKKLLLSDSGFYLCAWSGGHEQFFGPGTRLTVL.

The rearrangement uses TRBV7-2 and TRBJ2-7; 9 bases align to TRBD1. The CDR3 consists of 15 residues. Germline V CDR1 and CDR2: SGHTA, FQGNSA. V shed 3 bases and J 4 bases; nucleotides not matched to a gene: 7. The CDR3: CASSLVTTGGYEQYF. The CDR3 DNA reads TGTGCCAGCAGCTTGGTGACGACAGGGGGGTACGAGCAGTACTTC. The full variable domain, completed using reference TRBV7-2 and TRBJ2-7, is GAGVSQSPSNKVTEKGKDVELRCDPISGHTALYWYRQSLGQGLEFLIYFQGNSAPDKSGLPSDRFSAERTGGSVSTLTIQRTQQEDSAVYLCASSLVTTGGYEQYFGPGTRLTVT.

This sequence joins TRBV7-2 and TRBJ1-6, with D unclear. Germline V lookup: CDR1 SGHTA, CDR2 FQGNSA. Trimming pared 0 bases from V and 8 bases from J, leaving 11 bases between. The CDR3 totals 15 residues. The CDR3 coding sequence is TGTGCCAGCAGCTTAGCGGCATTTTTGGATTCACCCCTCCACTTT. This codes for CASSLAAFLDSPLHF.

This rearrangement joins TRBV18 to TRBJ2-1; perhaps TRBD2 as D (6 bases). From germline, CDR1 is KGHSH and CDR2 LQKENI. V shed 6 bases and J shed 0 bases, with 12 bases lying between them. The CDR3 is made up of 15 amino acids. CDR3 sequence reads: CASSRGADSYNEQFF. The CDR3 region has the DNA TGTGCCAGCTCTCGCGGGGCGGACTCCTACAATGAGCAGTTCTTC.

The chain carries TRBV6-6 and TRBJ2-7, with D possibly being TRBD1 or TRBD2 (5 bases each). Germline-derived CDR1 and CDR2 are MNHNY and SVGAGI (reference sequence). Trimming removed 4 bases from V and 4 bases from J, with 17 bases in between. The CDR3 spans 15 residues. CDR3 loop: CASSSPVGASYEQYF. The CDR3 nucleotides are TGTGCCAGCAGTTCCCCAGTCGGGGCCTCTTACGAGCAGTACTTC.

V usage is TRBV27 and J usage is TRBJ2-7; 10 bases match TRBD2. After removal of 5 bases from V and 4 bases from J, the junction contained 8 bases not matched to a gene. The V gene's germline CDR1 is MNHEY and CDR2 SMNVEV (reference sequence). The CDR3 length is 15 residues. CDR3 nucleotides: TGTGCCAGCAGTCTCAAGCGGGAGGGGTTTTACGAGCAGTACTTC. Protein: CASSLKREGFYEQYF.

J is TRBJ1-1 and V is TRBV28; D is perhaps TRBD1 (6 bases). With 6 bases removed from V and 0 bases from J, the gap between germline ends came to 20 bases. Germline lookup yields CDR1 MDHEN and CDR2 SYDVKM. This CDR3 contains 17 residues. CDR3 in DNA: TGTGCCAGCAGCTTGCTTAGGCGGGGGCGCATGAACACTGAAGCTTTCTTT. Amino acids: CASSLLRRGRMNTEAFF. Full variable domain (missing parts from reference TRBV28 and TRBJ1-1): DVKVTQSSRYLVKRTGEKVFLECVQDMDHENMFWYRQDPGLGLRLIYFSYDVKMKEKGDIPEGYSVSREKKERFSLILESASTNQTSMYLCASSLLRRGRMNTEAFFGQGTRLTVV.

The chain uses TRBV30 and TRBJ2-5; TRBD1 agrees at 7 bases. The junction had 2 bases not matched to a gene; V was cut back by 4 bases and J by 3 bases. Germline V gene data show CDR1 as GTSNPN and CDR2 as SVGIG (reference sequence). The CDR3 covers 12 residues. In nucleotides, the CDR3 is TGTGCCTGGAAGGGGGCCAAAGAGACCCAGTACTTC. Translating it yields CAWKGAKETQYF. Combining the CDR3 with reference TRBV30 and TRBJ2-5 gives the whole variable domain SQTIHQWPATLVQPVGSPLSLECTVEGTSNPNLYWYRQAAGRGLQLLFYSVGIGQISSEVPQNLSASRPQDRQFILSSKKLLLSDSGFYLCAWKGAKETQYFGPGTRLLVL.

The rearrangement links TRBV28 to TRBJ1-6; D is ambiguous. V was trimmed by 6 bases and J by 9 bases, leaving 15 bases between them. Germline V gives CDR1 MDHEN, CDR2 SYDVKM. This CDR3 is 14 amino acids long. CDR3 in DNA: TGTGCCAGCAGGGGAGACGGGTCGGGTTCACCCCTCCACTTT. Translated, it gives CASRGDGSGSPLHF.

This clone came up once. V gene TRBV11-2 combines with J gene TRBJ2-3; 8 bases fit TRBD2. The germline gives CDR1 SGHAT, CDR2 FQNNGV. The CDR3 sequence is 16 residues long. The V gene end was trimmed by 1 base and the J gene end by 2 bases; junction bases not matched to a gene: 5. In nucleotides, the CDR3 is TGTGCCAGCAGCTTAGTATTGACTAGCGTCACAGATACGCAGTATTTT. The encoded protein is CASSLVLTSVTDTQYF.

The genes are TRBV4-1 and TRBJ1-2, with 9 bases fitting TRBD1. There are 16 residues in the CDR3. After removal of 4 bases from V and 0 bases from J, the junction contained 6 bases not matched to a gene. Per germline, CDR1 MGHRA and CDR2 YSYEKL. The CDR3 DNA follows: TGCGCCAGCAGCCTCGGGGACAGGGCAACTAACTATGGCTACACCTTC. Translating gives CASSLGDRATNYGYTF.

V and J are TRBV10-1 and TRBJ2-7, with 11 bases identical to TRBD2. CDR3 length equals 19 residues. The junction had 20 bases not matched to a gene; V was cut back by 8 bases and J by 2 bases. The V gene's germline CDR1 is WNHNN and CDR2 SYGVQD (reference sequence). This CDR3 is CASRLAGCSHEELAYEQYF. The CDR3 region has the DNA TGCGCCAGCCGACTAGCGGGATGCTCCCACGAAGAATTGGCCTACGAGCAGTACTTC.